Following are 13 T cell receptor beta chains from one sample sequenced in a study of CD8+CD57+ T cells in acquired aplastic anemia. CDR3 and TCR beta VDJ profiling relied on a genomic DNA template. MiXCR was run by TCRdb on the reads, yielding one entry per CDR3 protein. Here the sample spans 150,000 to 200,000 distinct CDR3 sequences, about 44% being singletons. Patients who underwent sequencing had shown CD8+CD57+ cell expansion by flow cytometry. Sequences were obtained from sorted CD4+, CD8+, or CD8+CD57+ T cells (not recorded which) from PBMCs. These receptors all stem from a human donor with aplastic anemia.

This clonotype was recorded once. Here the CDR3 omits its conserved ending phenylalanine or tryptophan, so a read error is the likely source. This chain uses TRBV7-9 with TRBJ2-1, with 12 nucleotides matching TRBD2. CDR1 and CDR2 (germline): SEHNR, FQNEAQ (reference sequence). V lost 5 bases and J lost 5; bases outside the gene matches: 1. The CDR3 loop spans 14 amino acids. The chain's CDR3 is CASSASGGDNEQFS. In DNA, the CDR3 is TGTGCCAGCAGCGCTAGCGGGGGGGACAATGAGCAGTTCTCC.

The V and J genes are TRBV7-2 and TRBJ2-7; D remains unclear. This CDR3 spans 14 amino acids. Germline CDR1 is SGHTA and CDR2 is FQGNSA. Trimming took off 1 base at V and 1 base at J, with 8 bases between the two ends. The CDR3 loop reads CASSLGIRSYEQYF. In nucleotides, the CDR3 is TGTGCCAGCAGCTTAGGTATCCGTTCCTACGAGCAGTACTTC.

CDR3 in DNA: TGCAGTGCTAGAGACCCTAGCTATGGCTACACCTTC. This codes for CSARDPSYGYTF. The J gene is TRBJ1-2, the V gene TRBV20-1; no reliable D call. With 0 bases removed from V and 4 bases from J, the gap between germline ends came to 6 bases. CDR1 is DFQATT, CDR2 SNEGSKA, per germline (reference sequence). The length of the CDR3 is 12 residues.

This clonotype was observed a handful of times. The V gene is TRBV7-2, the J gene TRBJ2-7, with a weak D call TRBD2 (6 bases). The germline V gene encodes CDR1 SGHTA and CDR2 FQGNSA. This CDR3 has 13 residues. Trimming left V 5 bases short and J 9 bases short, with 17 bases between. CDR3 nucleotide sequence: TGTGCCAGCAGCCGGGACTCGCAGGGCGTGCAGTACTTC. This gives the protein CASSRDSQGVQYF.

As to this clonotype: Just one base apart from a much larger clone, this may be a read error. The chain is built from TRBV6-1 and TRBJ2-1; D call uncertain. The CDR3 is 13 amino acids. Germline CDR1 is MNHNS and CDR2 is SASEGT. Trimming pared 8 bases from V and 5 bases from J, leaving 13 bases between. The CDR3 nucleotides read TGTGCCAGCGTGGAGACTCATGACAATGAGCAGTTCTTC. Translated: CASVETHDNEQFF.

The chain links TRBV7-9 to TRBJ2-7, with D possibly called TRBD1 or TRBD2 (5 bases each). CDR1 and CDR2 (germline): SEHNR, FQNEAQ (reference sequence). The CDR3 length is 12 residues. With 5 bases removed from V and 6 bases from J, the gap between germline ends came to 11 bases. CDR3 amino acids: CASSLGEPEQYF. CDR3 bases: TGTGCCAGCAGCCTAGGGGAGCCCGAGCAGTACTTC. Using reference TRBV7-9 and TRBJ2-7 for the parts outside the CDR3, the full variable domain is DTGVSQNPRHKITKRGQNVTFRCDPISEHNRLYWYRQTLGQGPEFLTYFQNEAQLEKSRLLSDRFSAERPKGSFSTLEIQRTEQGDSAMYLCASSLGEPEQYFGPGTRLTVT.

The rearrangement joins TRBV20-1 to TRBJ1-2, with D perhaps matching TRBD1 (6 bases). Per the germline V gene, CDR1 is DFQATT and CDR2 is SNEGSKA (reference sequence). With 6 bases removed from V and 5 bases from J, the gap between germline ends came to 19 bases. This CDR3 contains 14 residues. The CDR3 DNA is TGCAGTGCCGTGCGTATGGGGGCAGGGTATGGCTACACCTTC. Translating it yields CSAVRMGAGYGYTF.

In its sample, this clonotype was seen many times. This rearrangement joins TRBV7-3 to TRBJ2-3, with 15 positions matching TRBD2. The CDR3 is 16 amino acids. Trimming cost V 4 bases and J 6 bases; bases outside gene matches: 5. CDR1 and CDR2 from the germline V gene are SGHTA and FQGTGA. CDR3 sequence (DNA): TGTGCCAGCAGCTGGACTAGCGGGGGGGCCCTCGATACGCAGTATTTT. Protein product: CASSWTSGGALDTQYF.

This clonotype appeared a single time. Just one base apart from a much larger clone, this may be a read error. The chain employs TRBV4-2 and TRBJ1-3; 7 nucleotides align to TRBD1. The CDR3 runs 17 residues. Trimming at V came to 0 bases and at J to 1 base, leaving 6 bases not matched to a gene. From germline, CDR1 is LGHNA and CDR2 YNFKEQ. DNA of the CDR3: TGTGCCAGCAGCCAAGAGGGACAGACAGGATCTGGAAACACCATATATTTT. This codes for CASSQEGQTGSGNTIYF.

The chain employs TRBV2 and TRBJ2-7, with no clear D. V lost 4 bases to trimming and J lost 3 bases, with 10 bases between them. Germline-derived CDR1 and CDR2 are SNHLY and FYNNEI. This CDR3 comprises 13 residues. The CDR3 is CASSAASFYEQYF. DNA of the CDR3: TGTGCCAGCAGTGCCGCCAGCTTCTACGAGCAGTACTTC.

The chain is built from TRBV24-1 and TRBJ2-3, with D possibly called TRBD1 or TRBD2 (5 bases each). The CDR3 is 16 residues long. The V gene lost 3 bases and the J gene lost 0 bases, with 12 bases spanning the gap. Germline CDR1 reads KGHDR; CDR2 reads SFDVKD. The CDR3 loop reads CATSDPGTPSTDTQYF. CDR3 coding DNA: TGTGCCACCAGTGATCCAGGGACGCCTAGCACAGATACGCAGTATTTT.

V is TRBV29-1 and J is TRBJ1-1, with 7 bases that match TRBD1. Germline CDR1 and CDR2: SQVTM and ANQGSEA. This CDR3 is built from 12 residues. The V segment lost 4 bases and the J segment 2 bases; nucleotides outside the gene matches: 1. The CDR3 protein is CSVGQGNTEAFF. In DNA form, the CDR3 reads TGCAGCGTTGGACAGGGCAACACTGAAGCTTTCTTT. Full variable domain (remainder filled in from reference TRBV29-1 and TRBJ1-1): SAVISQKPSRDICQRGTSLTIQCQVDSQVTMMFWYRQQPGQSLTLIATANQGSEATYESGFVIDKFPISRPNLTFSTLTVSNMSPEDSSIYLCSVGQGNTEAFFGQGTRLTVV.

This clonotype was detected ten times or more. The V call is TRBV12-3 or TRBV12-4, the J call TRBJ2-3; TRBD1 aligns across 8 bases. J lost 4 bases, V lost 11 bases, and 11 bases had no gene match. There are 14 residues in the CDR3. The CDR3 DNA reads TGTGCCGTGGGAGGACAGGGCGCCCCAGATACGCAGTATTTT. Residues: CAVGGQGAPDTQYF.